The T cell receptor beta chain under discussion was sequenced for a study of human T cells and chemical hapten exposure. Overall study context: Per-sample TCR yields varied mainly from small pooled library volume differences.

The CDR3 is 12 amino acids. Trimming cost V 8 bases and J 2 bases, with 7 bases left between them. Germline CDR1 MNHEY, CDR2 SVGEGT. This clonotype was seen more than once but under ten times. The study's library attached unique molecular identifiers to single cDNA molecules. A single record per CDR3 protein comes from TCRdb applying MiXCR to the RACE reads. The sample has tens of thousands of distinct CDR3 sequences; about 32% are singletons. Noted time point: patch test 1, 2 weeks after DPC sensitization. The treatment: therapeutic diphenylcyclopropenone sensitization with weekly scalp DPC. Blood sampling preceded each patch test application.

The chain is built from TRBV6-2 or TRBV6-3 and TRBJ1-3; possibly TRBD1 for D (5 bases). This TCR derives from a man between 40 and 49 years old with alopecia areata. Some clones in this sample may be carry-over from other donors' samples. Sequenced material: whole blood, taken in connection with sensitization to the hapten diphenylcyclopropenone (DPC). The DNA for the CDR3 is TGTGCCAGCGGACAAACTGGAAACACCATATATTTT. It is translated as CASGQTGNTIYF.